This T cell receptor beta chain was captured by sequencing in a study of identical twins. With respect to this clonotype: As yet, its antigen is unknown.

The germline V gene encodes CDR1 SGHTA and CDR2 FQGNSA. This CDR3 contains 16 residues. V was clipped by 2 bases and J by 3 bases; unmatched bases: 6. TCRdb independently ran MiXCR on the 5' RACE reads; one entry per CDR3 protein. The repertoire holds about 240,000 distinct CDR3 sequences, with approximately 10% as singletons. Study conclusions and caveats: The study drew conclusions from cross-sectional statistical analysis, not from following the same donors.

Material: memory T cells sorted from blood. The genes are TRBV7-2 and TRBJ2-1; TRBD2 aligns across 8 bases. The TCR was taken from a man in his fifties or sixties in good health. CDR3: CASSLSPGGIYNEQFF. Written as DNA, the CDR3 is TGTGCCAGCAGCTTAAGTCCGGGGGGGATCTACAATGAGCAGTTCTTC.